This T cell receptor (beta chain) originates from a study of CD8 T cells in ankylosing spondylitis. Notes on the study in general: The authors found the disease-linked clones to be CD8+ and relatively rare in peripheral blood. As reported, disease-linked clones showed significant enrichment in matched ankylosing spondylitis synovial fluid.

Each CDR3 protein gets one entry after TCRdb re-called the 5' RACE reads with MiXCR. The sample lists 200,000 to 300,000 distinct CDR3 sequences, about 24% occurring once. The CDR3 sequence is 13 residues long. Germline assignment: CDR1 SQVTM and CDR2 ANQGSEA. The J segment lost 8 bases and the V segment lost 4 bases, leaving 4 bases of the junction unmatched. For this clonotype: Antigen unknown.

Material: blood, either unsorted or a sorted T cell fraction (not recorded which). This TCR was sampled from a male donor with ankylosing spondylitis or in good health (not recorded which). The chain joins TRBV29-1 to TRBJ1-6; 8 bases line up with TRBD1. The CDR3 loop is CSVATGGHSPLHF. The CDR3 coding sequence is TGCAGCGTTGCTACAGGGGGTCATTCACCCCTCCACTTT.